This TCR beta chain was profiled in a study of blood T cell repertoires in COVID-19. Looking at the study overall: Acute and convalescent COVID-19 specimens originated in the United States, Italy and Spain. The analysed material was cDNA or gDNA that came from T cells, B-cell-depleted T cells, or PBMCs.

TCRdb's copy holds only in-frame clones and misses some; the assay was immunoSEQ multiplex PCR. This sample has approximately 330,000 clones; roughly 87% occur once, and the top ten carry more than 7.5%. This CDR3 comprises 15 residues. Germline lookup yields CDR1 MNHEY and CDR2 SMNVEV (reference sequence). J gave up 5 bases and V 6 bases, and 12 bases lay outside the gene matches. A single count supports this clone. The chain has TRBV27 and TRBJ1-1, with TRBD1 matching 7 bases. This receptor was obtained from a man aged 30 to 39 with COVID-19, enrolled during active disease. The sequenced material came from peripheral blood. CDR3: CASRGGGAPRTEAFF. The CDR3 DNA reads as TGTGCCAGCAGAGGAGGGGGCGCCCCGAGAACTGAAGCTTTCTTT.